A selection of T cell receptor beta chains follows, all from one sample in a study of beta chain features in type 1 diabetes. Assay used: immunoSEQ multiplex PCR; TCRdb lists only in-frame clones, some missing. The data hold 600,000 to 700,000 clones, with about an eighth observed a single time. Sequencing used naive CD4+ T cells from blood. Every receptor here comes from a man between 18 and 35 years old with type 1 diabetes. CDR3s include the opening cysteine and the closing phenylalanine or tryptophan. A D gene is named only where the DNA matches it firmly. The size entry is marked missing in some rows and otherwise reads once, few, many or a size class.

V gene	D gene	CDR3 length	J gene	clone size	CDR3 DNA	CDR3 protein
TRBV30	NA	12	TRBJ1-1	few	TGTGCCTCGATACCAGGCGTGACCCAAGCTTTCTTT	CASIPGVTQAFF
TRBV30	NA	15	TRBJ2-1	few	TGTGCCTGGAGTGGGGGGGCTCGCAGCTCCAATGAGCAGTTCTTC	CAWSGGARSSNEQFF
TRBV6-6	NA	15	TRBJ1-2	few	TGTGCCAGCACCCCATCCGGGGGATCTAACTATGGCTACACCTTC	CASTPSGGSNYGYTF
TRBV18	NA	16	TRBJ1-2	few	TGTGCCAGCTCACCGTCTCCGGGACAAAAGAACTATGGCTACACCTTC	CASSPSPGQKNYGYTF
TRBV5-1	NA	12	TRBJ1-2	NA	TGCGCCAGCAGCTCCGGGGGGTATGGCTACACCTTC	CASSSGGYGYTF
TRBV9	NA	16	TRBJ2-5	few	TGTGCCAGCAGCGCCGGGCACTCGGAGAGGGAAGAGACCCAGTACTTC	CASSAGHSEREETQYF
TRBV4-1	NA	19	TRBJ1-4	NA	TGCGCCAGCAGCCAAGCTACCGGTTGGATAAAGAAGGAAAATGAAAAACTGTTTTTT	CASSQATGWIKKENEKLFF
TRBV30	NA	13	TRBJ2-7	NA	TGTGCCGGAAACCGGGACGGGAACTACGAGCAGTACTTC	CAGNRDGNYEQYF
TRBV19	NA	13	TRBJ1-5	NA	TGTGCCAGTAGTAACAGGTTCAATCAGCCCCAGCATTTT	CASSNRFNQPQHF
TRBV6-5	NA	14	TRBJ1-1	NA	TGTGCCAGCAGTATCGACAGCCAGAACACTGAAGCTTTCTTT	CASSIDSQNTEAFF
TRBV29-1	TRBD1	16	TRBJ2-5	few	TGCAGCGTATTCGGGACAGGGAGTGAGTACCAAGAGACCCAGTACTTC	CSVFGTGSEYQETQYF
TRBV4-1	TRBD1	13	TRBJ1-2	few	TGCGCCAGCAGCCAAGAGAGGCAGGGGGGTGGCACCTTC	CASSQERQGGGTF
TRBV15	TRBD1	15	TRBJ2-1	NA	TGTGCCACCAGCAGATTGACAGGGGGCGCGTTTGAGCAGTTCTTC	CATSRLTGGAFEQFF